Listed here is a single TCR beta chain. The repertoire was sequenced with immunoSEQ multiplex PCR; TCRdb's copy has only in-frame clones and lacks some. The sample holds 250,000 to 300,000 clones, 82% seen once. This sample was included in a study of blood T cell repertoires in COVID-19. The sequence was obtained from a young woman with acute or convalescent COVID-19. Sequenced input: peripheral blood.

In DNA form, the CDR3 reads TGTGCCAGTAGTATGACTAGCAGGCTCAGCTCCTACAATGAGCAGTTCTTC. Its protein product is CASSMTSRLSSYNEQFF. The V gene is TRBV19, the J gene TRBJ2-1, with 7 nucleotides matching TRBD2. The ends lost 3 bases at V and 0 bases at J; junction bases unmatched: 8. Per germline, CDR1 LNHDA and CDR2 SQIVND (reference sequence). This CDR3 spans 17 amino acids.